This T cell receptor (beta chain) was profiled in a study of shared clonotypes between healthy human individuals. Sequenced by immunoSEQ multiplex PCR; TCRdb stores in-frame clones only, minus some. Among approximately 2,000,000 clones listed, 92% were seen once. The germline CDR1 and CDR2 sequences are MNHEY and SVGAGI. After removal of 8 bases from V and 3 bases from J, the junction contained 11 bases not matched to a gene. The CDR3 covers 15 residues. Worth noting for this clone: Its antigen is not identified.

Whole-study results and caveats: Generally, naive subsets came out with larger estimated richness than memory subsets. Genetic and exposure-history diversity was limited by the few donors.

The clonotype was recovered from a man in his late teens or twenties in good health. Some clones in this sample may be carry-over from other donors' samples. Sequencing used naive CD4+ T cells from PBMCs. Subset: CD45RA+ positively selected. The chain recombines TRBV6-5 with TRBJ2-3; 7 bases are a match to TRBD2. CDR3 residues: CASPPRSGITDTQYF. As DNA, the CDR3 is TGTGCCAGCCCACCCCGCAGCGGGATTACAGATACGCAGTATTTT.